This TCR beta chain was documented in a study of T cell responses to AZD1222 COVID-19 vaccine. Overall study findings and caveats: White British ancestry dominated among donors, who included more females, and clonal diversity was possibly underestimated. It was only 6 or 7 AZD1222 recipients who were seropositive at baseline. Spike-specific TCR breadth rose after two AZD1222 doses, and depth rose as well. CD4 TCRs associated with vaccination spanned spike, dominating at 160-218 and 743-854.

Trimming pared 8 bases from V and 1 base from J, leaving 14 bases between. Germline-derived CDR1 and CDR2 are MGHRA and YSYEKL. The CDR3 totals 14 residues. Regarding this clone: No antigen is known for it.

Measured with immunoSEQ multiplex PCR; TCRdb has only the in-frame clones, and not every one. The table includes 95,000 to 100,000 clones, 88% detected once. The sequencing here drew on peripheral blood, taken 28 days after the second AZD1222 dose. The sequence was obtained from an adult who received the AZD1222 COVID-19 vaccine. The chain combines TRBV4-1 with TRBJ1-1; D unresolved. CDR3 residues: CASRSLGGNTEAFF. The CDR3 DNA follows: TGCGCCAGCCGATCCCTAGGAGGGAACACTGAAGCTTTCTTT.